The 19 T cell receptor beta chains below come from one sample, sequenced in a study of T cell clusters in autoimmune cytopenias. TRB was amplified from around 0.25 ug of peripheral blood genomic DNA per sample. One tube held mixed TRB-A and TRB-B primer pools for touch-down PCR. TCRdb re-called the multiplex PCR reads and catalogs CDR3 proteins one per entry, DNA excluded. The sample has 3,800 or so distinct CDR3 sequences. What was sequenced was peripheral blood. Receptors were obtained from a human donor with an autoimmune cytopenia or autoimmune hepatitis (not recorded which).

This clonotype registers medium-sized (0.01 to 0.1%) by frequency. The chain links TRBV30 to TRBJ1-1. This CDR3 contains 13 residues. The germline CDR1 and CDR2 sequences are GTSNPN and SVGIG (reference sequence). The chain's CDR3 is CAWSEDTNTEAFF.

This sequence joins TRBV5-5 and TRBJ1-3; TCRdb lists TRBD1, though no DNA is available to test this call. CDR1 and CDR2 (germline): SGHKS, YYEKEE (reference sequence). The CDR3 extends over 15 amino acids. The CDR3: CASSLMWGPGNTIYF.

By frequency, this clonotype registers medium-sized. CDR3 sequence reads: CAHWTGEYNSPLHF. The V call is TRBV30, the J call TRBJ1-6; without DNA, the TCRdb call of TRBD1 cannot be checked. This CDR3 region has 14 residues. The germline gives CDR1 GTSNPN, CDR2 SVGIG (reference sequence).

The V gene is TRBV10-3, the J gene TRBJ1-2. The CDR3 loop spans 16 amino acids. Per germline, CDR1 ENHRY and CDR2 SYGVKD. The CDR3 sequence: CAISDNQQSFNYGYTF.

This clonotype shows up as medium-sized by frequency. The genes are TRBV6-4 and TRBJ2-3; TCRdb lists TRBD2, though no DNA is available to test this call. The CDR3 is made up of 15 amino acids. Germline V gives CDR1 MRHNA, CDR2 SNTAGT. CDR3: CASSELGGGEDTQYF.

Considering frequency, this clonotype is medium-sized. The CDR3 region is CATTTENTEAFF. The chain is built from TRBV15 and TRBJ1-1. Germline V gene data show CDR1 as LNHNV and CDR2 as YYDKDF (reference sequence). The length of the CDR3 is 12 residues.

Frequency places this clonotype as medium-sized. The CDR3 loop is CASTLSLGNNEQFF. The chain joins TRBV5-4 to TRBJ2-1; TCRdb's D gene call, TRBD2, goes unchecked for lack of DNA. The CDR3 extends over 14 amino acids. The germline V gene encodes CDR1 SGHNT and CDR2 YYREEE (reference sequence).

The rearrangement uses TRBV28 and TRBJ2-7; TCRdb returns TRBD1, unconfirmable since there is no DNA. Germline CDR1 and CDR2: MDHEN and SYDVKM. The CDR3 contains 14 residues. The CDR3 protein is CASSGQGGSYEQYF.

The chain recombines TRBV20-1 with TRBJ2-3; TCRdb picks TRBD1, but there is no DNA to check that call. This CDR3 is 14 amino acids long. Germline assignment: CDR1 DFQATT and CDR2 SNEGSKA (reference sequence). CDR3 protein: CSAENRESTDTQYF.

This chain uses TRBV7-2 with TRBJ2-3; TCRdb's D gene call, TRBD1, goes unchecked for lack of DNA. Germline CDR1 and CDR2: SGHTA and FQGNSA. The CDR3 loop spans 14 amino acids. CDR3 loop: CASSFGIGTDTQYF.

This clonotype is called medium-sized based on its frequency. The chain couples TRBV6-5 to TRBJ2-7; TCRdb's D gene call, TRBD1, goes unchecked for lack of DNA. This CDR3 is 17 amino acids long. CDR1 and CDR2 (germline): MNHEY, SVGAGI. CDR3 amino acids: CASSFASGTGASYEQYF.

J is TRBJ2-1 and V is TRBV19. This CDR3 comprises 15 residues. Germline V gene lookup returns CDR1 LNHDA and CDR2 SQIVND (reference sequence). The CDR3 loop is CASSVAGGSYNEQFF.

CDR3 region: CASSYSGPKGGASEQYF. This sequence joins TRBV6-5 and TRBJ2-7; TCRdb calls TRBD1, which cannot be checked without DNA. CDR3 size: 17 residues. Germline V gene lookup returns CDR1 MNHEY and CDR2 SVGAGI.

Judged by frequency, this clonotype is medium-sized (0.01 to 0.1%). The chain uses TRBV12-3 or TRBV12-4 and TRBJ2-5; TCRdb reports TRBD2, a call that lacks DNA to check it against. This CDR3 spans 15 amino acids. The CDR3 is CASSLQLGQQETQYF.

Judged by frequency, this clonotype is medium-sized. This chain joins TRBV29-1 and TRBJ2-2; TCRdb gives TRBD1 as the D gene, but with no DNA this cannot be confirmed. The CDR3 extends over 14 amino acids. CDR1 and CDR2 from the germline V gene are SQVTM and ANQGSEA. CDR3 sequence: CSALGTVDTGELFF.

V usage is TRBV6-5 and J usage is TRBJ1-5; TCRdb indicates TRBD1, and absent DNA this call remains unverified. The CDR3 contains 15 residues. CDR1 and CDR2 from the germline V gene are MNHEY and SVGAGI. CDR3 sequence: CASSYSGVYNQPQHF.

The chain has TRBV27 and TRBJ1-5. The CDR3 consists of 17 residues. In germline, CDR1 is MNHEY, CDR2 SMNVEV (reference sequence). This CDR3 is CASSLIGGDNSNQPQHF.

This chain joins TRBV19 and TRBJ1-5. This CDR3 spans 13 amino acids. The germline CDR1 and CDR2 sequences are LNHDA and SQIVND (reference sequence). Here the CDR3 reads CASADVGNQPQHF.

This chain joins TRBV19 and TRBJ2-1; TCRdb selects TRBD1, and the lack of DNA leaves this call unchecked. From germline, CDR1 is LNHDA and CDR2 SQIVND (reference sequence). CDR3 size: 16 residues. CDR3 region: CASSFRAGEAYNEQFF.